Listed below are T cell receptor beta chains from one sample, sequenced in a study of T cells after yellow fever vaccination. One entry per CDR3 protein, called by TCRdb with MiXCR from the 5' RACE reads. The sample lists some 240,000 distinct CDR3 sequences; roughly 4.8% were seen once. Sequenced material: CD4+ T cells sorted from PBMCs, taken on the day of the yellow fever booster vaccination. All receptors come from a man aged 18 to 29 who received the YFV17D yellow fever vaccine. Both conserved end residues are part of each CDR3. Each record gives: D gene, J gene, V gene, clone size, CDR3 DNA, CDR3 protein. The D gene is left open where the match is weak. Where a row states a size, it is once, few, many or the class of an expanded clone; other rows omit it.

- | TRBJ1-1 | TRBV7-3 | - | TGTGCCAGCAGCTCAGCCCAGAACACTGAAGCTTTCTTT | CASSSAQNTEAFF
TRBD1 | TRBJ1-6 | TRBV7-3 | - | TGTGCCAGCAGCACAGGGGACTCACCCCTCCACTTT | CASSTGDSPLHF
TRBD2 | TRBJ2-1 | TRBV20-1 | - | TGCAGTGCTAGGGCTAGCGGGGGTAGAGATGAGCAGTTCTTC | CSARASGGRDEQFF
- | TRBJ1-2 | TRBV5-1 | many | TGCGCCAGCAGCTTGGAAAGGCCGGGTTCAGCTAACTATGGCTACACCTTC | CASSLERPGSANYGYTF
- | TRBJ1-1 | TRBV5-1 | few | TGCGCCAGCAGCTTGGAACGAAGCACTGAAGCTTTCTTT | CASSLERSTEAFF
- | TRBJ2-5 | TRBV3-1 | many | TGTGCCAGCAGCCAAAGATCGACCCAGTACTTC | CASSQRSTQYF
- | TRBJ2-2 | TRBV4-2 | - | TGTGCCAGCAGCTATATACAGGGAGCGGGGACCGGGGAGCTGTTTTTT | CASSYIQGAGTGELFF
TRBD2 | TRBJ2-7 | TRBV20-1 | - | TGCAGTGTAGCGGGGGGGCCCTACGAGCAGTACTTC | CSVAGGPYEQYF
TRBD2 | TRBJ2-7 | TRBV15 | many | TGTGCCACCAGCACGGGACTAGCGAACGAGCAGTACTTC | CATSTGLANEQYF
- | TRBJ1-1 | TRBV7-2 | many | TGTGCCAGCAGCTTAGGTACAGGGTATGAAGCTTTCTTT | CASSLGTGYEAFF
- | TRBJ2-6 | TRBV28 | many | TGTGCCAGCCTTGGCTCTGGGGCCAACGTCCTGACTTTC | CASLGSGANVLTF
- | TRBJ1-6 | TRBV7-9 | - | TGTGCCAGCAGCTTGGGGGGCAATTCCTATAATTCACCCCTCCACTTT | CASSLGGNSYNSPLHF
TRBD2 | TRBJ2-1 | TRBV7-2 | many | TGTGCCAGCAGCTTAGGACTAGCGGGGAGAGGCTCCTACAATGAGCAGTTCTTC | CASSLGLAGRGSYNEQFF
TRBD1 | TRBJ1-1 | TRBV18 | - | TGTGCCAGCTCACCACCGAAAGGGACAGGGTACACTGAAGCTTTCTTT | CASSPPKGTGYTEAFF
- | TRBJ2-2 | TRBV6-5 | - | TGTGCCAGCAGTCGACTACACCCGAACACCGGGGAGCTGTTTTTT | CASSRLHPNTGELFF
- | TRBJ1-5 | TRBV3-1 | - | TGTGCCAGCAGCCAACAGGTCGATCAGCCCCAGCATTTT | CASSQQVDQPQHF
TRBD1 | TRBJ2-3 | TRBV7-9 | many | TGTGCCAGCAGATACCGGGACAGGGGACTAGATACGCAGTATTTT | CASRYRDRGLDTQYF
TRBD2 | TRBJ2-7 | TRBV12-3/TRBV12-4 | - | TGTGCCAGCAGTTTACGGGGGTTAGCGGGCGCCTACGAGCAGTACTTC | CASSLRGLAGAYEQYF
TRBD1 | TRBJ1-5 | TRBV29-1 | few | TGCAGCGTCTTCGACAGGGCAGGGCAGCCCCAGCATTTT | CSVFDRAGQPQHF
TRBD1 | TRBJ2-3 | TRBV5-1 | many | TGCGCCAGCAGTTCCGGGACAGCCTTCACAGATACGCAGTATTTT | CASSSGTAFTDTQYF
- | TRBJ1-1 | TRBV5-6 | many | TGTGCCAGCAGCTTGGCGGCAGTGATGAACACTGAAGCTTTCTTT | CASSLAAVMNTEAFF
- | TRBJ1-5 | TRBV12-3/TRBV12-4 | - | TGTGCCAGCACCCCACAGGGTTGGAGCAATCAGCCCCAGCATTTT | CASTPQGWSNQPQHF
TRBD1 | TRBJ2-1 | TRBV7-3 | few | TGTGCCAGCAGCTTAAGCGGGGACAGGGAAAATGAGCAGTTCTTC | CASSLSGDRENEQFF
TRBD1 | TRBJ1-1 | TRBV24-1 | - | TGTGCCACCAGTCCGAGCGGGACAGGAATCTCTGAAGCTTTCTTT | CATSPSGTGISEAFF
- | TRBJ2-2 | TRBV5-1 | many | TGCGCCAGCAGCTTGGCGGCAGAGGGGGACGGGGAGCTGTTTTTT | CASSLAAEGDGELFF
- | TRBJ1-3 | TRBV6-5 | few | TGTGCCAGCAGTTACCGAGGCGGGGGTGGAAACACCATATATTTT | CASSYRGGGGNTIYF
- | TRBJ2-5 | TRBV7-2 | many | TGTGCCAGCAGCCCCCGAGCCGTTAATGGACAGACCCAGTACTTC | CASSPRAVNGQTQYF